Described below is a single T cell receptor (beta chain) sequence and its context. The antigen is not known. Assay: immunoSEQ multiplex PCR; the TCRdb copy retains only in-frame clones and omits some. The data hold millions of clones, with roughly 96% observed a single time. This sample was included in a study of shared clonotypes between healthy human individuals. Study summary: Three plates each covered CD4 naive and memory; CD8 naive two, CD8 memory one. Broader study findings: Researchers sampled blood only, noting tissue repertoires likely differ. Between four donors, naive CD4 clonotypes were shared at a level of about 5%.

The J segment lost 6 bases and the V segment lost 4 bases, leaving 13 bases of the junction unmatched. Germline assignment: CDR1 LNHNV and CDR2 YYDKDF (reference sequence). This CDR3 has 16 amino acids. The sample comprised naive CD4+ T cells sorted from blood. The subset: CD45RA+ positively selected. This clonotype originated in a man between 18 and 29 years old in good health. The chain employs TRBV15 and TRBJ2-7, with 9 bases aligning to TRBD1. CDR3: CATSTDRGSGFVEQYF. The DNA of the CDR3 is TGTGCCACCAGCACGGACAGGGGATCAGGTTTCGTCGAGCAGTACTTC.